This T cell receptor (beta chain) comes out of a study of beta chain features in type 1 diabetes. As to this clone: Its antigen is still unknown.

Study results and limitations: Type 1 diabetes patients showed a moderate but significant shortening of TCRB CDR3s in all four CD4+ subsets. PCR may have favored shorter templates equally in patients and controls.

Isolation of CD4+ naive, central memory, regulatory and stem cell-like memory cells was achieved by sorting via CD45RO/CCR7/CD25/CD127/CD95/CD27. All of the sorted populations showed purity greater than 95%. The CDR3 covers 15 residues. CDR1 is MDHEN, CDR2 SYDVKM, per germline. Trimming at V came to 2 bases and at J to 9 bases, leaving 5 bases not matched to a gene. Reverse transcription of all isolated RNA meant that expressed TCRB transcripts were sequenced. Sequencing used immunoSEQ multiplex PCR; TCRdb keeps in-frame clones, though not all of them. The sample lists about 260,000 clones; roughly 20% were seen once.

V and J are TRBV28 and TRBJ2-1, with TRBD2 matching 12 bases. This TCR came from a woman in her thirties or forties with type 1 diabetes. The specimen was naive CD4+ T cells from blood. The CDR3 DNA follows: TGTGCCAGCAGTTTAACTAGCGGGGGGACAGGTGAGCAGTTCTTC. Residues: CASSLTSGGTGEQFF.